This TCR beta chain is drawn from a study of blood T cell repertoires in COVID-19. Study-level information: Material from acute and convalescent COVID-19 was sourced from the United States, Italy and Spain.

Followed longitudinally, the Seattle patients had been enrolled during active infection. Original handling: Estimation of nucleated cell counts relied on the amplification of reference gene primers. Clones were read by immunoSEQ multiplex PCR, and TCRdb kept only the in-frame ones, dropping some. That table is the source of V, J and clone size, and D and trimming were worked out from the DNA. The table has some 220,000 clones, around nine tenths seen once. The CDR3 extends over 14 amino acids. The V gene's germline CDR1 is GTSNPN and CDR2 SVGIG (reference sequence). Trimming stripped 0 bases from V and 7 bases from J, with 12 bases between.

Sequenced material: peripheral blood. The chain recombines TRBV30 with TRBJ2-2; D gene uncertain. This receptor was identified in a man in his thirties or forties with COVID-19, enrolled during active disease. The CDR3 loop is CAWSVRLAYGELFF. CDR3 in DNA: TGTGCCTGGAGTGTGAGGCTGGCTTACGGGGAGCTGTTTTTT.